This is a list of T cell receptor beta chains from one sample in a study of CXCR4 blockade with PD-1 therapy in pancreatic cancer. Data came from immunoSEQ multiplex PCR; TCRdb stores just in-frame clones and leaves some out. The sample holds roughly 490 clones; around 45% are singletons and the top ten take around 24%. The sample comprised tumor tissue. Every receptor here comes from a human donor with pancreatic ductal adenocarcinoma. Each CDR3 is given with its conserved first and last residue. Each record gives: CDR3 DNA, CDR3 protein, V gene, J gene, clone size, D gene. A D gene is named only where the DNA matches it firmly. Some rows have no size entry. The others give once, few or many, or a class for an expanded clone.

TGTGCTAGTGGTTCCGGGATCTACCCTAACGACGAGCAGTACTTC	CASGSGIYPNDEQYF	TRBV12-5	TRBJ2-7	-	-
TGTGCCAGCAGTTACCCAACCGGGACTAGCGGAGTGAGAGGAGCCGGGGAGCTGTTTTTT	CASSYPTGTSGVRGAGELFF	TRBV6-8	TRBJ2-2	few	TRBD2
TGCGCCAGCAGCCAAGGGGACAGCCAAGAGACCCAGTACTTC	CASSQGDSQETQYF	TRBV4-1	TRBJ2-5	-	TRBD1
TGTGCCAGCAGCTTGGCCGGGGTGGGTCGCGAGCAGTACTTC	CASSLAGVGREQYF	TRBV11-3	TRBJ2-7	few	-
TGTGCCAGCAGTGGCTCTGTGGGCTATGGCTACACCTTC	CASSGSVGYGYTF	TRBV25-1	TRBJ1-2	few	-
TGTGCCAGCAGGACGGGACTAGCGGGAGCTCCTAGCACAGATACGCAGTATTTT	CASRTGLAGAPSTDTQYF	TRBV2	TRBJ2-3	-	TRBD2
TGTGCCAGCTCACCACCGACAGGGCTTATGAACACTGAAGCTTTCTTT	CASSPPTGLMNTEAFF	TRBV18	TRBJ1-1	-	TRBD1
TGTGCCAGTAGTATGGGGCAGGGGGTCTACGGGGAAAAACTGTTTTTT	CASSMGQGVYGEKLFF	TRBV19	TRBJ1-4	-	TRBD1
TGTGCCAGCAGCTTAGATCTTGTGGGCTACCCAAACCTGAACACTGAAGCTTTCTTT	CASSLDLVGYPNLNTEAFF	TRBV11-3	TRBJ1-1	medium-sized	-
TGTGCCAGCAGCCCTAACGGAGGGGGGAACAATGAGCAGTTCTTC	CASSPNGGGNNEQFF	TRBV11-3	TRBJ2-1	large	-
TGTGCCAGTAGTATAGGGACAGTGAACACTGAAGCTTTCTTT	CASSIGTVNTEAFF	TRBV19	TRBJ1-1	-	-
TGTGCCTGGAGTCCCTGGACGGACGAGCAGTACTTC	CAWSPWTDEQYF	TRBV30	TRBJ2-7	few	-
TGCGCCAGCAGCCAAGGATTTAGCGGTTCAAGGGGGGAGCAGTTCTTC	CASSQGFSGSRGEQFF	TRBV4-1	TRBJ2-1	large	-
TGTGCCAGCTCACCAACCGGTGGCCAGGTCCGCCTTGAAAAACTGTTTTTT	CASSPTGGQVRLEKLFF	TRBV18	TRBJ1-4	-	-
TGTGCCAGTAGCCTCACGGGCACTGAAGCTTTCTTT	CASSLTGTEAFF	TRBV19	TRBJ1-1	-	-
TGTGCCTGGAGTACCGCCCACAATCAGCCCCAGCATTTT	CAWSTAHNQPQHF	TRBV30	TRBJ1-5	-	-
TGTGCCAGCAGGGACCCCTCCGGGACACAGGGGAAATACTCCTACGAGCAGTACTTC	CASRDPSGTQGKYSYEQYF	TRBV28	TRBJ2-7	large	TRBD1
TGTGCCACCAGCAGAGGGGACAGGGGCCTTTCGTTCGAAAAACTGTTTTTT	CATSRGDRGLSFEKLFF	TRBV15	TRBJ1-4	-	TRBD1
TGTGCCAGTAGTAAAAAGGGGGCCTATGGCTACACCTTC	CASSKKGAYGYTF	TRBV19	TRBJ1-2	-	TRBD1
TGTGCTAGTGCGGCAGAATCTTACGAGCAGTACTTC	CASAAESYEQYF	TRBV12-5	TRBJ2-7	-	-
TGTGCCAGCAGCTTAGAGACAGCCTTGAACACTGAAGCTTTCTTT	CASSLETALNTEAFF	TRBV11-3	TRBJ1-1	few	-
TGTGCCAGCAGTGAAGCAGGGTCTAAGACCGGGGAGCTGTTTTTT	CASSEAGSKTGELFF	TRBV9	TRBJ2-2	-	-
TGTGCCAGTCCGGACGGCACGAGCCACGAGCAGTACTTC	CASPDGTSHEQYF	TRBV6-8	TRBJ2-7	large	-
TGTGCCAGCAGAGGGACTAGCGGGACCCCCAATGAGCAGTTCTTC	CASRGTSGTPNEQFF	TRBV28	TRBJ2-1	-	TRBD2
TGCGCCAGCAGCCCACAGGTGTATCAGCCCCAGCATTTT	CASSPQVYQPQHF	TRBV4-1	TRBJ1-5	-	-
TGCGCCAGCAGCCATAGAGGCCAACTTAATGAAAAACTGTTTTTT	CASSHRGQLNEKLFF	TRBV4-1	TRBJ1-4	few	-
TGCAGCGTTGAGCGGTGGGGGGCCTCTGGAAACACCATATATTTT	CSVERWGASGNTIYF	TRBV29-1	TRBJ1-3	-	-
TGTGCCAGCAGCCAAGGTATCGGTAATGTCTACAATGAGCAGTTCTTC	CASSQGIGNVYNEQFF	TRBV14	TRBJ2-1	-	-
TGTGCCAGCAGCTCCGGACTAGCGGGAGGTAGGACAGATACGCAGTATTTT	CASSSGLAGGRTDTQYF	TRBV11-3	TRBJ2-3	few	TRBD2
TGTGCCAGCTCAAAGACAGGTTATTACAATGAGCAGTTCTTC	CASSKTGYYNEQFF	TRBV18	TRBJ2-1	few	-
TGTGCCAGCCCAAAAGCCCCAGCTATGAACACTGAAGCTTTCTTT	CASPKAPAMNTEAFF	TRBV6-7	TRBJ1-1	few	-
TGTGCCAGCAGTTACCGGGTGAACACCGGGGAGCTGTTTTTT	CASSYRVNTGELFF	TRBV6-8	TRBJ2-2	few	-
TGTGCCAGCAGCCTCGGGACAGGGAAAGTAATGGATGGCTACACCTTC	CASSLGTGKVMDGYTF	TRBV6-8	TRBJ1-2	large	TRBD1
TGCAGCGGCCGCCGGGACAGGGTTACTGAAGCTTTCTTT	CSGRRDRVTEAFF	TRBV29-1	TRBJ1-1	-	TRBD1
TGTGCCAGCAGTCCGGAGGTAGCCATAACCGGGGAGCTGTTTTTT	CASSPEVAITGELFF	TRBV13	TRBJ2-2	-	-
TGTGCCAGCAGTATCTCGGTGGGAAAACTGTTTTTT	CASSISVGKLFF	TRBV28	TRBJ1-4	-	-
TGTGCCAGCTCACCCTTGATTAGCGAACAAATCACAGATACGCAGTATTTT	CASSPLISEQITDTQYF	TRBV18	TRBJ2-3	-	-
TGTGTCAGTGACGGAGGCTATGGTTACACCTTC	CVSDGGYGYTF	TRBV19	TRBJ1-2	-	-
TGCAGCGTTTCCACCGGGACAAGCAATCAGCCCCAGCATTTT	CSVSTGTSNQPQHF	TRBV29-1	TRBJ1-5	few	-
TGTGCCAGCAGCTTAGGGGTCGGGACTCAGTACGAGCAGTACTTC	CASSLGVGTQYEQYF	TRBV11-3	TRBJ2-7	-	-
TGTGCCAGTAGCCTAACAGGGGGCTTAACTAATGAAAAACTGTTTTTT	CASSLTGGLTNEKLFF	TRBV19	TRBJ1-4	-	TRBD1
TGTGCCTGGAGTCGGACAGGCCCTGGAAACACCATATATTTT	CAWSRTGPGNTIYF	TRBV30	TRBJ1-3	-	TRBD1
TGTGCCAGTACCCAACAGGGGGAACAGCCCCAGCATTTT	CASTQQGEQPQHF	TRBV19	TRBJ1-5	-	TRBD1
TGTGCCTGGAGTCGGAGCGGGAATATCTACGAGCAGTACTTC	CAWSRSGNIYEQYF	TRBV30	TRBJ2-7	-	TRBD2
TGTGCCAGCTCACCACAGGCCCTTAACACTGAAGCTTTCTTT	CASSPQALNTEAFF	TRBV18	TRBJ1-1	-	-
TGTGCCAGCGGGGGAAGCGGGACCTACAATGAGCAGTTCTTC	CASGGSGTYNEQFF	TRBV11-3	TRBJ2-1	large	TRBD2
TGTGCCAGTAGTATAGCAGGAAGATTCACTGAAGCTTTCTTT	CASSIAGRFTEAFF	TRBV19	TRBJ1-1	hyperexpanded	-
TGTGCCAGTAGTATAGCCGACGGGGGCATGAACACTGAAGCTTTCTTT	CASSIADGGMNTEAFF	TRBV19	TRBJ1-1	few	-
TGTGCCAGCATTCCGGGACAGCTCTCTGGGGCCAACGTCCTGACTTTC	CASIPGQLSGANVLTF	TRBV18	TRBJ2-6	once	TRBD1
TGTGCCAGCAGTGAAGAACGGGAGACCCAGTACTTC	CASSEERETQYF	TRBV9	TRBJ2-5	-	-
TGTGCCAGCAGCCTTGGGGGACAGGGAAATCAGCCCCAGCATTTT	CASSLGGQGNQPQHF	TRBV16	TRBJ1-5	-	TRBD1